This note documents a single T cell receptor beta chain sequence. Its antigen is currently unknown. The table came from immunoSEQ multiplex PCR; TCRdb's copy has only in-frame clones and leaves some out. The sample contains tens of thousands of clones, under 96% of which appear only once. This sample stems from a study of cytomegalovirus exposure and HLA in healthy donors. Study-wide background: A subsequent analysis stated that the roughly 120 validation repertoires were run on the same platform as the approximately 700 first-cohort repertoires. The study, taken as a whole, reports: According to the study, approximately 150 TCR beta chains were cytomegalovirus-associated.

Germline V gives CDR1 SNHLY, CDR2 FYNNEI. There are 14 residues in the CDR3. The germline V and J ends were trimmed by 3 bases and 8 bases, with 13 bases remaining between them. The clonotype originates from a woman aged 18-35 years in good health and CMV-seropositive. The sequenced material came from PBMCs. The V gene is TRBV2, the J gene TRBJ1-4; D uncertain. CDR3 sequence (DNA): TGTGCCAGCAGTGATACGGGATTCAGGGAAAAACTGTTTTTT. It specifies CASSDTGFREKLFF. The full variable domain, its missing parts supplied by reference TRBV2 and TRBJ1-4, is EPEVTQTPSHQVTQMGQEVILRCVPISNHLYFYWYRQILGQKVEFLVSFYNNEISEKSEIFDDQFSVERPDGSNFTLKIRSTKLEDSAMYFCASSDTGFREKLFFGSGTQLSVL.